What follows describes a single T cell receptor (beta chain). This record belongs to a study of blood T cell repertoires in COVID-19. The CDR3 is 13 amino acids. Unmatched junction bases numbered 5, after V lost 8 bases and J lost 4 bases. The germline CDR1 and CDR2 sequences are ENHRY and SYGVKD. Produced via immunoSEQ multiplex PCR; TCRdb's table is partial and in-frame only. The data contain 45,000 to 55,000 clones, around 83% of them singletons. This clonotype originated in a man in his sixties with active COVID-19. The V and J genes are TRBV10-3 and TRBJ2-7; 10 positions agree with TRBD1. Sequencing was done on a sample of peripheral blood. The CDR3 nucleotides read TGTGCCATCGGGGACAGGGGATCATACGAGCAGTACTTC. Its protein is CAIGDRGSYEQYF.